What follows is one TCR beta chain and its context. The antigen remains unidentified. This sample is drawn from a study of cytomegalovirus exposure and HLA in healthy donors. The study, taken as a whole, reports: The study designated roughly 160 TCR beta chains cytomegalovirus-associated. Presence/absence analyses treated sequencing depth as roughly uniform across donors.

PCR amplification relied on 60 Vbeta primers (plus 13 Jbeta primers). Source study methods: Tens of millions of unique TCR beta chains, roughly 11 million shared, were counted in a later analysis. Method: immunoSEQ multiplex PCR; TCRdb's copy keeps in-frame clones and lacks some. V, J and clone size were drawn from that table, and D and trimming were deduced from the DNA. This table has approximately 130,000 clones, about 79% appearing once. The V gene end was trimmed by 1 base and the J gene end by 1 base; junction bases not matched to a gene: 9. Germline V gene sequence: CDR1 MGHRA, CDR2 YSYEKL. This CDR3 contains 18 residues.

The receptor was isolated from a man aged 50-59 years in good health and CMV-seronegative. Source material: PBMCs. This sequence joins TRBV4-1 and TRBJ1-5, with 8 bases that match TRBD1. DNA for the CDR3: TGCGCCAGCAGCCAAGTGGGGGCAGGGGGCTGGAGCAATCAGCCCCAGCATTTT. As protein: CASSQVGAGGWSNQPQHF.